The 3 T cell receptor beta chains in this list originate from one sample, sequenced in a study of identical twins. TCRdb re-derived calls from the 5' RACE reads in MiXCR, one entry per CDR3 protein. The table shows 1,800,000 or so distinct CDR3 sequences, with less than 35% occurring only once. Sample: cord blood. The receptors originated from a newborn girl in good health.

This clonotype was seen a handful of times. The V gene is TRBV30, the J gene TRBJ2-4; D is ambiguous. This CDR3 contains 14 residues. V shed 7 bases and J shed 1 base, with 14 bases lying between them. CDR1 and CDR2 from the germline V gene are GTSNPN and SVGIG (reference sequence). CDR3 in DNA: TGTGCCTTCGCTAGGGCGATGGCCAAAAACATTCAGTACTTC. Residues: CAFARAMAKNIQYF.

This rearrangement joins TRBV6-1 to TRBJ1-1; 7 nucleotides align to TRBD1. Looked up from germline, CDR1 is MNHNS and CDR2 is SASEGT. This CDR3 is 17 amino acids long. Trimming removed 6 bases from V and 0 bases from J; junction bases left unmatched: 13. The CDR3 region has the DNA TGTGCCAGCAGACCCTATTCACAGGGGATTATGAACACTGAAGCTTTCTTT. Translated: CASRPYSQGIMNTEAFF.

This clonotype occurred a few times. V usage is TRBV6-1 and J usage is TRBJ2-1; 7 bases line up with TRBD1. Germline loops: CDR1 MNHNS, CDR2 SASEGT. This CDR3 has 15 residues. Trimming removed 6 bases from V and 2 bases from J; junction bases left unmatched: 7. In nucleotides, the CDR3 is TGTGCCAGCAGCGAAACCGGGACAGCCTACAATGAGCAGTTCTTC. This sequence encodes CASSETGTAYNEQFF.